These 22 T cell receptor beta chains were all obtained from the same sample, sequenced in a study of blood T cells in healthy people across ages. Next came a second PCR, run for about 6 to 12 cycles, which used a sample-barcoded 5' primer along with a J-beta primer mix. TCRdb ran MiXCR on the 5' RACE reads and lists one entry per CDR3 protein. The table shows 950,000 to 1,200,000 distinct CDR3 sequences, with 35% to 40% occurring only once. The sequenced material came from blood. The source is a man between 18 and 29 years old in good health.

This clonotype was observed at least ten times. The chain carries TRBV29-1 and TRBJ1-4; weak D call: TRBD1 (6 bases). CDR3 size: 13 residues. Germline lookup yields CDR1 SQVTM and CDR2 ANQGSEA. The V gene lost 2 bases and the J gene lost 7 bases, with 11 bases spanning the gap. The CDR3: CSVERGRGEKLFF. The DNA for the CDR3 is TGCAGCGTTGAACGCGGCAGGGGTGAAAAACTGTTTTTT.

V usage is TRBV12-3 or TRBV12-4 and J usage is TRBJ1-1; a weak D match, TRBD1 (5 bases). The CDR3 consists of 13 residues. V was pared by 11 bases and J by 1 base, with 14 bases between. The CDR3 sequence is CASKGRPNTEAFF. In DNA form, the CDR3 reads TGTGCCTCTAAGGGACGGCCGAACACTGAAGCTTTCTTT.

This clonotype was picked up a small number of times. The gene calls are TRBV12-3 or TRBV12-4 and TRBJ1-1, with 9 bases aligning to TRBD1. The CDR3 sequence is 15 residues long. V lost 5 bases and J lost 6; bases outside the gene matches: 10. CDR3 loop: CASSTPGQGFAEAFF. CDR3 DNA sequence: TGTGCCAGCAGTACACCGGGACAGGGTTTTGCTGAAGCTTTCTTT.

This chain connects TRBV14 to TRBJ1-6; D remains ambiguous. Germline CDR1 reads SGHDN; CDR2 reads FVKESK. The CDR3 runs to 13 residues. V gave up 4 bases and J gave up 8 bases, with 9 bases separating them. CDR3 bases: TGTGCCAGCAGCCGAAACACCGATTCACCCCTCCACTTT. This translates into CASSRNTDSPLHF.

The V and J genes are TRBV20-1 and TRBJ2-2; D is ambiguous. V was clipped by 0 bases and J by 4 bases, with 6 bases between them. CDR1 is DFQATT and CDR2 is SNEGSKA in the germline V gene (reference sequence). The CDR3 spans 13 residues. The DNA for the CDR3 is TGCAGTGCTAGAGATCCCAGCACCGGGGAGCTGTTTTTT. It specifies CSARDPSTGELFF.

There are a few counts of this clonotype. The J gene is TRBJ2-3, the V gene TRBV7-9; D remains ambiguous. The germline V and J ends were trimmed by 1 base and 0 bases, with 11 bases remaining between them. The CDR3 is 16 amino acids. Germline V gives CDR1 SEHNR, CDR2 FQNEAQ (reference sequence). The CDR3 sequence is CASSLVARLSTDTQYF. CDR3 sequence (DNA): TGTGCCAGCAGCTTAGTTGCCAGGCTTAGCACAGATACGCAGTATTTT.

This clonotype came up a few times. The rearrangement joins TRBV5-1 to TRBJ1-2, with 8 nucleotides matching TRBD1. Germline V lookup: CDR1 SGHRS, CDR2 YFSETQ. The CDR3 consists of 14 residues. The trim removed 3 bases at V and 6 bases at J, leaving 7 bases unmatched. CDR3 nucleotide sequence: TGCGCCAGCAGCTCGCGATCGACAGGGGATGGCTACACCTTC. This gives the protein CASSSRSTGDGYTF.

The chain couples TRBV20-1 to TRBJ1-5; D uncertain. This CDR3 is built from 13 residues. Trimming left V 4 bases short and J 5 bases short, with 12 bases between. The V gene's germline CDR1 is DFQATT and CDR2 SNEGSKA (reference sequence). CDR3 amino acids: CSAISEKDQPQHF. The CDR3 nucleotides are TGCAGTGCTATATCCGAGAAGGATCAGCCCCAGCATTTT.

This clonotype was counted only a few times. This rearrangement joins TRBV20-1 to TRBJ2-1, with 7 positions matching TRBD1. This CDR3 is built from 14 residues. CDR1 is DFQATT, CDR2 SNEGSKA, per germline (reference sequence). Unmatched junction bases numbered 11, after V lost 3 bases and J lost 9 bases. The CDR3 is CSARVQGLVGEQFF. CDR3 nucleotide sequence: TGCAGTGCTAGGGTACAGGGGTTGGTTGGTGAGCAGTTCTTC.

The V call is TRBV9, the J call TRBJ1-2; weak D call: TRBD1 (5 bases). The length of the CDR3 is 15 residues. CDR1 SGDLS and CDR2 YYNGEE come from the germline V gene. V shed 3 bases and J shed 3 bases, with 15 bases lying between them. This chain's CDR3 is CASSETPTVDYGYTF. CDR3 DNA: TGTGCCAGCAGCGAAACCCCGACAGTGGACTATGGCTACACCTTC.

The chain couples TRBV20-1 to TRBJ1-3; 10 bases fit TRBD1. Per the germline V gene, CDR1 is DFQATT and CDR2 is SNEGSKA (reference sequence). The CDR3 covers 15 residues. The V gene end was trimmed by 1 base and the J gene end by 3 bases; junction bases not matched to a gene: 3. The CDR3 protein is CSARGTGGVGNTIYF. The CDR3 DNA reads TGCAGTGCTAGAGGGACAGGGGGAGTTGGAAACACCATATATTTT.

This clonotype showed up just a few times. The chain couples TRBV20-1 to TRBJ2-7, with TRBD1 identical over 9 bases. Germline CDR1 and CDR2: DFQATT and SNEGSKA (reference sequence). The CDR3 has 15 amino acids. V trimming: 5 bases; J trimming: 4 bases; junction bases outside the gene matches: 12. CDR3: CSASPTGGIRYEQYF. The CDR3 nucleotides are TGCAGTGCTTCCCCGACAGGGGGAATTCGGTACGAGCAGTACTTC.

This clonotype was counted a few times. The chain combines TRBV9 with TRBJ1-2; TRBD1 agrees at 8 bases. The CDR3 covers 14 residues. The ends lost 3 bases at V and 6 bases at J; junction bases unmatched: 7. From germline, CDR1 is SGDLS and CDR2 YYNGEE. The chain's CDR3 is CASSALTGVHGYTF. In nucleotides, the CDR3 is TGTGCCAGCAGCGCACTGACAGGGGTACATGGCTACACCTTC.

V gene TRBV6-1 combines with J gene TRBJ1-1; D unresolved. V gave up 1 base and J gave up 5 bases, with 8 bases separating them. The CDR3 length is 13 residues. CDR1 is MNHNS, CDR2 SASEGT, per germline. The CDR3 DNA is TGTGCCAGCAGTGAAGATCCACGGACTGAAGCTTTCTTT. This gives the protein CASSEDPRTEAFF.

This clonotype was observed a single time. The chain is built from TRBV5-6 and TRBJ1-2; D gene ambiguous. Germline-derived CDR1 and CDR2 are SGHDT and YYEEEE. V was clipped by 4 bases and J by 1 base, with 8 bases between them. The CDR3 runs to 13 residues. The CDR3 region is CASSAEINYGYTF. For the CDR3, the DNA is TGTGCCAGCAGCGCAGAGATTAACTATGGCTACACCTTC.

The CDR3 spells CSAPTSGRDNEQFF. The CDR3 nucleotides read TGCAGTGCTCCTACTAGCGGGAGAGACAATGAGCAGTTCTTC. The chain couples TRBV20-1 to TRBJ2-1; 11 bases fit TRBD2. J gave up 5 bases and V 5 bases, and 5 bases lay outside the gene matches. Per the germline V gene, CDR1 is DFQATT and CDR2 is SNEGSKA (reference sequence). CDR3 length: 14 amino acids.

This clonotype was detected a few times. The chain links TRBV6-1 to TRBJ2-7; D is uncertain. The germline V gene encodes CDR1 MNHNS and CDR2 SASEGT. V lost 10 bases, J lost 2 bases, and 9 bases lay in between. This CDR3 has 11 amino acids. The CDR3 bases are TGTGCCACTACACGCACCTACGAGCAGTACTTC. Translating it yields CATTRTYEQYF.

This clonotype has a handful of counts. The J gene is TRBJ2-2, the V gene TRBV6-5, with a weak D call TRBD1 (5 bases). The V and J ends lost 6 bases and 4 bases respectively, with 12 bases between them. The CDR3 loop spans 14 amino acids. CDR1 and CDR2 (germline): MNHEY, SVGAGI. The CDR3, as DNA: TGTGCCAGCAGCCGCGGACAAATCACCGGGGAGCTGTTTTTT. This sequence encodes CASSRGQITGELFF.

This clonotype was seen only once. The chain employs TRBV25-1 and TRBJ2-3, with TRBD2 matching over 9 bases. The CDR3 loop spans 16 amino acids. Per germline, CDR1 MGHDK and CDR2 SYGVNS. Trimming took 4 bases from V and 1 from J; bases not matched to a gene: 6. This chain's CDR3 is CASSVRGGHGTDTQYF. CDR3 bases: TGTGCCAGCAGTGTGCGGGGGGGCCACGGCACAGATACGCAGTATTTT.

This chain uses TRBV5-1 with TRBJ2-3, with a possible D match to TRBD1 (6 bases). The ends were cut back, 3 bases at V and 2 bases at J, with 13 bases in the middle. In germline, CDR1 is SGHRS, CDR2 YFSETQ. The CDR3 consists of 15 residues. The CDR3: CASSSTGQLTDTQYF. CDR3 DNA sequence: TGCGCCAGCAGCTCCACAGGGCAACTCACAGATACGCAGTATTTT.

This sequence joins TRBV5-1 and TRBJ2-7; a possible D gene is TRBD2 (5 bases). V was cut by 2 bases and J by 3 bases, with 12 bases left in between. Germline-derived CDR1 and CDR2 are SGHRS and YFSETQ. The CDR3 is 14 residues long. CDR3 protein: CASSFITEGYEQYF. Here the CDR3 DNA reads TGCGCCAGCAGCTTTATCACTGAGGGCTACGAGCAGTACTTC.

The chain is built from TRBV12-3 or TRBV12-4 and TRBJ2-3, with 8 bases matching TRBD2. The CDR3 is made up of 15 amino acids. J lost 15 bases, V lost 7 bases, and 21 bases had no gene match. The CDR3 loop reads CASTRSGGIKDVQYF. The CDR3 nucleotides are TGTGCCAGCACCAGAAGCGGGGGAATTAAAGATGTGCAATATTTT.